Shown below are 31 T cell receptor beta chains from a single sample sequenced in a study of vaccination and CD4 T cells after COVID-19. Antigens of these TCRs are unknown. An Oncomine TCR Beta short-read assay was used to sequence the DNA from cultured CD4+ T cells. TCRdb ran MiXCR on the PCR reads and lists one entry per CDR3 protein. The table lists about 17,000 distinct CDR3 sequences, approximately 36% of them singletons. Treatment noted: approximately nine-day PBMC culture with coronavirus spike peptide pools or control peptides (ViraFEST assay). Sequencing used CD4+ T cells from blood, cultured in vitro. The receptors were sampled from a human donor who had recovered from COVID-19.

CDR3 nucleotide sequence: TGTGCCAGCAGTTTAGGGTACGAGCAGTACTTC. Protein: CASSLGYEQYF. J is TRBJ2-7 and V is TRBV12-3 or TRBV12-4; D remains unclear. The CDR3 has 11 amino acids. V was pared by 1 base and J by 4 bases, with 2 bases between.

In its sample, this clonotype was seen a few times. The chain combines TRBV18 with TRBJ1-1; tentative D call: TRBD1 (6 bases). Between the trimmed V and J ends, which lost 3 bases and 1 base, there was a span of 9 bases. Germline-derived CDR1 and CDR2 are KGHSH and LQKENI. This CDR3 has 14 amino acids. The CDR3, as DNA: TGTGCCAGCTCACCCGACAGGCCGAACACTGAAGCTTTCTTT. This gives the protein CASSPDRPNTEAFF.

Regarding this clonotype: The germline gene is not matched at one end of the junction; a read error may be the cause. V is TRBV12-3 or TRBV12-4 and J is TRBJ1-6; D call uncertain. The CDR3 length is 12 residues. The CDR3 DNA reads TGTGCCAGCAGTTTCGGGGATTCACCCCCCCACTTT. Encoded protein: CASSFGDSPPHF.

This chain links TRBV15 with TRBJ2-3; maybe TRBD2 (6 bases). Trimming stripped 5 bases from V and 10 bases from J, with 19 bases between. This CDR3 is 14 amino acids long. Germline V gives CDR1 LNHNV, CDR2 YYDKDF (reference sequence). CDR3: CATSYYKKGGSQYF. CDR3 nucleotides: TGTGCCACCAGCTATTATAAAAAGGGAGGATCGCAGTATTTT.

V is TRBV7-2 and J is TRBJ2-5; possibly TRBD2 for D (6 bases). CDR1 is SGHTA, CDR2 FQGNSA, per germline. Trimming removed 5 bases at V and 5 bases at J, with 12 bases between. This CDR3 has 13 residues. Here the CDR3 reads CASSQIREETQYF. The CDR3 DNA sequence: TGTGCCAGCAGCCAGATTCGGGAGGAGACCCAGTACTTC.

J is TRBJ2-1 and V is TRBV6-4; tentatively, D is TRBD2 (6 bases). Trimming took 2 bases from V and 6 from J, leaving 11 bases between them. Germline lookup yields CDR1 MRHNA and CDR2 SNTAGT. This CDR3 has 14 residues. The CDR3 region is CASSDVFGSNEQFF. DNA of the CDR3: TGTGCCAGCAGTGACGTATTCGGGAGCAATGAGCAGTTCTTC.

The genes are TRBV21-1 and TRBJ2-7; whether TRBD1, the table's D call, matches the DNA was not checked. TRBV21-1 is an annotated pseudogene. CDR3 length equals 16 residues. In nucleotides, the CDR3 is TGTGCCAGCAGCAAAGACAGGACAGAATATTCCTACGAGCAGTACTTC. It encodes CASSKDRTEYSYEQYF.

This clonotype has just a few counts. The J gene is TRBJ2-7, the V gene TRBV20-1, with D hard to call. Per the germline V gene, CDR1 is DFQATT and CDR2 is SNEGSKA (reference sequence). Trimming stripped 3 bases from V and 3 bases from J, with 6 bases between. The CDR3 is 11 amino acids. The CDR3 here is CSARRLYEQYF. The CDR3, as DNA: TGCAGTGCTAGGAGACTCTACGAGCAGTACTTC.

The chain links TRBV7-2 to TRBJ2-7, with a weak D call TRBD1 (6 bases). Deletions cut 1 base from V and 4 bases from J, with 11 bases between. Per germline, CDR1 SGHTA and CDR2 FQGNSA. The CDR3 is 14 amino acids. This chain's CDR3 is CASSLGGPGYEQYF. In DNA, the CDR3 is TGTGCCAGCAGCTTAGGGGGGCCGGGGTACGAGCAGTACTTC.

This clonotype was counted a few times. The chain is built from TRBV2 and TRBJ1-5, with TRBD1 identical over 9 bases. The CDR3 sequence is 15 residues long. Germline CDR1 is SNHLY and CDR2 is FYNNEI. V lost 6 bases and J lost 1; bases outside the gene matches: 4. The CDR3 sequence is CASRTDRGSNQPQHF. The CDR3 DNA reads as TGTGCCAGCAGAACGGACAGGGGAAGCAATCAGCCCCAGCATTTT.

This clonotype was seen only a few times. The V call is TRBV2, the J call TRBJ1-1; no reliable D call. The CDR3 totals 14 residues. V lost 2 bases and J lost 3, with 10 bases in between. Germline assignment: CDR1 SNHLY and CDR2 FYNNEI. Written as DNA, the CDR3 is TGTGCCAGCAGTGAATATCAGTCGGACACTGAAGCTTTCTTT. This gives the protein CASSEYQSDTEAFF.

The chain recombines TRBV5-1 with TRBJ2-7; the D gene is possibly TRBD1 (6 bases). The germline gives CDR1 SGHRS, CDR2 YFSETQ. The CDR3 length is 17 residues. Deletions cut 5 bases from V and 2 bases from J, with 23 bases between. CDR3 in amino acids: CASSLTLRTASPYEQYF. The CDR3 region has the DNA TGCGCCAGCAGTTTGACGTTACGGACAGCGTCCCCCTACGAGCAGTACTTC.

This clonotype has only one observation. V gene TRBV6-5 combines with J gene TRBJ2-7; maybe TRBD1 (6 bases). The CDR3 totals 14 residues. Germline CDR1 MNHEY, CDR2 SVGAGI. The ends were cut back, 0 bases at V and 6 bases at J, with 12 bases in the middle. CDR3 amino acids: CASSYSHRVGEQYF. The CDR3, as DNA: TGTGCCAGCAGTTACTCGCACAGGGTAGGCGAGCAGTACTTC.

The chain links TRBV20-1 to TRBJ2-1; weak D call: TRBD2 (5 bases). Trimming took off 0 bases at V and 5 bases at J, with 17 bases between the two ends. The germline V gene encodes CDR1 DFQATT and CDR2 SNEGSKA (reference sequence). This CDR3 is 16 amino acids long. The CDR3 DNA follows: TGCAGTGCTAGAGACCCCGTGGGTAGCGCTGACAATGAGCAGTTCTTC. Its translation: CSARDPVGSADNEQFF.

This clonotype was seen a few times. The chain combines TRBV20-1 with TRBJ2-3; 7 bases are shared with TRBD1. Germline loops: CDR1 DFQATT, CDR2 SNEGSKA (reference sequence). V lost 3 bases and J lost 4; bases outside the gene matches: 10. The CDR3 is made up of 15 amino acids. The CDR3 protein is CSARLRGQGADTQYF. DNA for the CDR3: TGCAGTGCTAGGTTGAGGGGGCAGGGGGCAGATACGCAGTATTTT.

In its sample, this clonotype was seen a few times. The V and J genes are TRBV11-3 and TRBJ2-1; TRBD2 agrees at 11 bases. The ends lost 5 bases at V and 0 bases at J; junction bases unmatched: 6. The CDR3 totals 17 residues. CDR1 is SGHNT and CDR2 is YENEEA in the germline V gene. The CDR3 DNA is TGTGCCAGCAGCCGCGGACTAGCGGGTAGCTCCTACAATGAGCAGTTCTTC. This translates into CASSRGLAGSSYNEQFF.

This clonotype came up a few times. The chain has TRBV2 and TRBJ1-1, with 7 bases that match TRBD1. CDR1 and CDR2 (germline): SNHLY, FYNNEI. Trimming cost V 6 bases and J 11 bases; bases outside gene matches: 18. The CDR3 sequence is 15 residues long. CDR3 coding DNA: TGTGCCAGCAGGAGAACTAGACAGGGACAATTACAGGCTTTCTTT. Protein product: CASRRTRQGQLQAFF.

The chain recombines TRBV24-1 with TRBJ2-1; 7 nucleotides line up with TRBD2. V lost 9 bases and J lost 7; bases outside the gene matches: 14. The CDR3 totals 15 residues. Per the germline V gene, CDR1 is KGHDR and CDR2 is SFDVKD. The CDR3 sequence: CATGHSGLDQNEQFF. The DNA for the CDR3 is TGTGCCACCGGCCATAGCGGGCTCGACCAGAATGAGCAGTTCTTC.

J is TRBJ2-7 and V is TRBV7-9; TRBD2 agrees at 7 bases. V was clipped by 5 bases and J by 7 bases; unmatched bases: 14. CDR3 size: 15 residues. Looked up from germline, CDR1 is SEHNR and CDR2 is FQNEAQ (reference sequence). The CDR3 DNA sequence: TGTGCCAGCAGCCTCCAACGACCGGGGCGGGGGGAGCAGTACTTC. It yields the protein CASSLQRPGRGEQYF.

A few counts support this clonotype. The chain recombines TRBV2 with TRBJ1-2; 7 positions agree with TRBD1. This CDR3 has 16 amino acids. Losses at the gene ends were 8 bases for V and 8 bases for J; bases not matched to a gene: 20. From germline, CDR1 is SNHLY and CDR2 FYNNEI. CDR3 bases: TGTGCCAGCGCCGAAACCCGACAGGGAATGGTAGGGGGCTACACCTTC. Protein: CASAETRQGMVGGYTF.

The chain has TRBV28 and TRBJ2-1; D perhaps matches TRBD2 (6 bases). This CDR3 spans 15 amino acids. V was trimmed by 6 bases and J by 0 bases, leaving 12 bases between them. The germline gives CDR1 MDHEN, CDR2 SYDVKM. CDR3 region: CASSPRGSSYNEQFF. For the CDR3, the DNA is TGTGCCAGCAGCCCACGGGGGAGCTCCTACAATGAGCAGTTCTTC.

The V and J genes are TRBV11-2 and TRBJ2-3, with D perhaps matching TRBD2 (5 bases). The length of the CDR3 is 14 residues. CDR1 is SGHAT and CDR2 is FQNNGV in the germline V gene. Trimming cost V 3 bases and J 0 bases, with 7 bases left between them. CDR3 DNA sequence: TGTGCCAGCAGCTTCGGGGTTAGCACAGATACGCAGTATTTT. Protein sequence: CASSFGVSTDTQYF.

This chain joins TRBV19 and TRBJ2-7; D is perhaps TRBD2 (5 bases). The V gene's germline CDR1 is LNHDA and CDR2 SQIVND (reference sequence). Between the trimmed V and J ends, which lost 2 bases and 1 base, there was a span of 9 bases. This CDR3 spans 14 amino acids. The CDR3 DNA reads as TGTGCCAGTAGTATAAAGACGGGATCCTACGAGCAGTACTTC. It codes for CASSIKTGSYEQYF. The complete variable domain, with remaining parts taken from reference TRBV19 and TRBJ2-7, reads DGGITQSPKYLFRKEGQNVTLSCEQNLNHDAMYWYRQDPGQGLRLIYYSQIVNDFQKGDIAEGYSVSREKKESFPLTVTSAQKNPTAFYLCASSIKTGSYEQYFGPGTRLTVT.

The chain has TRBV6-1 and TRBJ2-1; D is uncertain. Germline CDR1 is MNHNS and CDR2 is SASEGT. Trimming left V 7 bases short and J 1 base short, with 5 bases between. The CDR3 loop spans 12 amino acids. This chain's CDR3 is CASTTSYNEQFF. CDR3 in DNA: TGTGCCAGCACAACTTCCTACAATGAGCAGTTCTTC.

The chain's CDR3 is CASSVRLASRELFF. The CDR3 DNA reads TGTGCCAGCAGCGTTCGACTAGCGTCCCGGGAGCTGTTTTTT. V usage is TRBV7-9 and J usage is TRBJ2-2; TRBD2 matches 8 bases. Germline V gene sequence: CDR1 SEHNR, CDR2 FQNEAQ (reference sequence). With V trimmed by 5 bases and J by 9 bases, 8 bases remained unmatched. The CDR3 extends over 14 amino acids.

This chain uses TRBV6-5 with TRBJ2-2, with D possibly being TRBD2 (5 bases). Per germline, CDR1 MNHEY and CDR2 SVGAGI. V was cut by 0 bases and J by 3 bases, with 20 bases left in between. The CDR3 consists of 19 residues. CDR3 region: CASSYSARSSSRYTGELFF. CDR3 nucleotides: TGTGCCAGCAGTTACTCGGCTCGCTCGTCTAGCCGATACACCGGGGAGCTGTTTTTT.

This clonotype was observed a handful of times. This chain joins TRBV19 and TRBJ1-1; maybe TRBD1 (6 bases). Per germline, CDR1 LNHDA and CDR2 SQIVND (reference sequence). V was cut by 3 bases and J by 11 bases, with 10 bases left in between. The CDR3 sequence is 11 residues long. The CDR3 nucleotides read TGTGCCAGTAGTATCCGGGACAAGGCTTTCTTT. It translates to CASSIRDKAFF.

The chain uses TRBV20-1 and TRBJ2-7, with 8 bases aligning to TRBD2. The CDR3 consists of 13 residues. V shed 3 bases, J shed 5 bases, and the junction held 6 bases outside the gene matches. Looked up from germline, CDR1 is DFQATT and CDR2 is SNEGSKA (reference sequence). The CDR3 region is CSARSGSDHEQYF. CDR3 DNA: TGCAGTGCTAGGAGCGGGAGCGATCACGAGCAGTACTTC.

CDR3 protein: CSAPHPPSGTQSSYEQYF. As DNA, the CDR3 is TGCAGTGCTCCACATCCCCCGTCCGGGACTCAGAGCTCCTACGAGCAGTACTTC. The rearrangement links TRBV20-1 to TRBJ2-7, with a tentative D call TRBD2 (6 bases). CDR3 length: 18 residues. Trimming pared 5 bases from V and 0 bases from J, leaving 26 bases between. CDR1 is DFQATT and CDR2 is SNEGSKA in the germline V gene (reference sequence).

This chain uses TRBV6-2 or TRBV6-3 with TRBJ2-3, with a possible D match to TRBD1 (6 bases). This CDR3 has 14 residues. With 5 bases removed from V and 0 bases from J, the gap between germline ends came to 9 bases. Germline V gives CDR1 MNHEY, CDR2 SVGEGT. CDR3 nucleotide sequence: TGTGCCAGCAGTGGCGGACAGAGCACAGATACGCAGTATTTT. Translating gives CASSGGQSTDTQYF.

V and J are TRBV4-1 and TRBJ1-1; D ambiguous. The CDR3 has 15 residues. From germline, CDR1 is MGHRA and CDR2 YSYEKL. The V gene lost 0 bases and the J gene lost 10 bases, with 18 bases spanning the gap. In nucleotides, the CDR3 is TGCGCCAGCAGCCAAGATCGAATGGCTAATACCCCAGCTTTCTTT. Amino acid sequence: CASSQDRMANTPAFF.